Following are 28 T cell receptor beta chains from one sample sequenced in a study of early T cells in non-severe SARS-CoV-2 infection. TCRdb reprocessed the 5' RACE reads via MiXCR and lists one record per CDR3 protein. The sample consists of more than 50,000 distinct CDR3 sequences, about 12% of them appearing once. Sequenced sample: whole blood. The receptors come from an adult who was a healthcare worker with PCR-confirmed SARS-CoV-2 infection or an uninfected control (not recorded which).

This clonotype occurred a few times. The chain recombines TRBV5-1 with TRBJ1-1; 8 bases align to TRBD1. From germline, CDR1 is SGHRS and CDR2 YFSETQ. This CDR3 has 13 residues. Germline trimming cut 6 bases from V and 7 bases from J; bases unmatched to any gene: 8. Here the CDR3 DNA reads TGCGCCAGCAAGGGGACAGGCGCCCTTGAAGCTTTCTTT. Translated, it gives CASKGTGALEAFF.

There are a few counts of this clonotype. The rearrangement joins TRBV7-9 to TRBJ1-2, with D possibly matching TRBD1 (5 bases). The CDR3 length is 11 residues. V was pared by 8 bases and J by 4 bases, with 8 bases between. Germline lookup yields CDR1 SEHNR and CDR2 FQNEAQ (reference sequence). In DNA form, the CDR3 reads TGTGCCAGCGGGGGTGTCTATGGCTACACCTTC. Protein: CASGGVYGYTF.

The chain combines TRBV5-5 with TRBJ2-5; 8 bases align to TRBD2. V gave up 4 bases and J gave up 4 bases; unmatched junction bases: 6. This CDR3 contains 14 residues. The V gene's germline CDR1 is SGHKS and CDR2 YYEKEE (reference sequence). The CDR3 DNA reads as TGTGCCAGCAGCCCGGGGGGGAGTGGAGAGACCCAGTACTTC. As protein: CASSPGGSGETQYF.

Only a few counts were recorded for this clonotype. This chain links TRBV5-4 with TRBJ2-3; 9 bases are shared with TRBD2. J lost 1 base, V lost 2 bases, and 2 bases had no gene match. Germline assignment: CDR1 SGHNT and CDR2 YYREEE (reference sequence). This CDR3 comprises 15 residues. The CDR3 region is CASSFLAGRTDTQYF. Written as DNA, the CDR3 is TGTGCCAGCAGCTTTCTAGCGGGGCGCACAGATACGCAGTATTTT.

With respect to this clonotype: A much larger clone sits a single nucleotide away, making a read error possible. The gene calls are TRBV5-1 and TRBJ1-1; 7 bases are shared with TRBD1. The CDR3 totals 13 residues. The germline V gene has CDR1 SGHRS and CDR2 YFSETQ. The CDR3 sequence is CTSSLVGQSEAFF. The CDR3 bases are TGCACCAGCAGCTTGGTGGGACAGTCTGAAGCTTTCTTT.

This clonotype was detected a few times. The CDR3 region has the DNA TGTGCCAGCAGACTGTACAATGAGCAGTTCTTC. Amino acid sequence: CASRLYNEQFF. The V gene is TRBV6-2 or TRBV6-3, the J gene TRBJ2-1; D call uncertain. Germline CDR1 MNHEY, CDR2 SVGEGT. V lost 6 bases to trimming and J lost 4 bases, with 4 bases between them. The CDR3 extends over 11 amino acids.

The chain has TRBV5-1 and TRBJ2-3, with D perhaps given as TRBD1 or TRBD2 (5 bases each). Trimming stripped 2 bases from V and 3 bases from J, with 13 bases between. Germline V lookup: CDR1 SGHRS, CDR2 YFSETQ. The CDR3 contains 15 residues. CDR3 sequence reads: CASSLDYRGTDTQYF. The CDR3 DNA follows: TGCGCCAGCAGCTTAGACTATAGGGGAACAGATACGCAGTATTTT.

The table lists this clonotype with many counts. The CDR3 here is CATSNTGELFF. The CDR3 region has the DNA TGTGCCACCAGCAATACCGGGGAGCTGTTTTTT. V gene TRBV15 combines with J gene TRBJ2-2; D not resolved. V was shortened by 4 bases and J by 5 bases, with 2 bases between the two germline ends. From germline, CDR1 is LNHNV and CDR2 YYDKDF (reference sequence). CDR3 size: 11 residues.

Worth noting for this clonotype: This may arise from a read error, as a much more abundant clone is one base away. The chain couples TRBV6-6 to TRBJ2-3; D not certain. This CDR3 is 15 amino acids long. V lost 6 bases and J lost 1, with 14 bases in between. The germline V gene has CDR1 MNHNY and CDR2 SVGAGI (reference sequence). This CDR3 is CASRGLGHGTDTQYF. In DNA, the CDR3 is TGTGCCAGCAGGGGCTTGGGTCACGGCACAGATACGCAGTATTTT.

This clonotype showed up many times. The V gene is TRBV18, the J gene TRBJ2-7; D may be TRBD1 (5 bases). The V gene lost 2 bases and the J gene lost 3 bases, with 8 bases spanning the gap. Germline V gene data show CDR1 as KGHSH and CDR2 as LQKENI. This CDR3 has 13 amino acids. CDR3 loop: CASSPSQGYEQYF. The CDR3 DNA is TGTGCCAGCTCACCATCCCAGGGCTACGAGCAGTACTTC.

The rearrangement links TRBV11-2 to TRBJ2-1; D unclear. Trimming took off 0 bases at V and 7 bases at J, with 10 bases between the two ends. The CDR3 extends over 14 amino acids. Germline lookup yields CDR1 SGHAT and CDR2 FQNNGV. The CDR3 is CASSLEPVRNEQFF. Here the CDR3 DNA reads TGTGCCAGCAGCTTAGAGCCCGTCCGTAATGAGCAGTTCTTC.

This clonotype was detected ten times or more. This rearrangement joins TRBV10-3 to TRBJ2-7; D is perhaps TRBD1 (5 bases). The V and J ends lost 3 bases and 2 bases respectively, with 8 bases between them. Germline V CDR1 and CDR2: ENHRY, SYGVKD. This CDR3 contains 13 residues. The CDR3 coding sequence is TGTGCCATCAGTGAAGGGGAAGCCTACGAGCAGTACTTC. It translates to CAISEGEAYEQYF.

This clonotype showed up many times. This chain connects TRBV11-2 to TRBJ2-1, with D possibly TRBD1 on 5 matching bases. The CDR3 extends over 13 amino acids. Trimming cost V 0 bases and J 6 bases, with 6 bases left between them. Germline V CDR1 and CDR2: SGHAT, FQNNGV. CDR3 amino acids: CASSLDRANEQFF. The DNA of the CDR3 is TGTGCCAGCAGCTTAGACAGGGCCAATGAGCAGTTCTTC.

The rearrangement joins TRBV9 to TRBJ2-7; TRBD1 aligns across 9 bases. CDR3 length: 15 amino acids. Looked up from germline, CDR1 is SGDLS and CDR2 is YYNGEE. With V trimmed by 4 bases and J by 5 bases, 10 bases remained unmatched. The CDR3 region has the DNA TGTGCCAGCAGCCGGGACCGGGACAGGGCCCACGAGCAGTACTTC. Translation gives CASSRDRDRAHEQYF. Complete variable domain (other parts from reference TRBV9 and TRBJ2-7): DSGVTQTPKHLITATGQRVTLRCSPRSGDLSVYWYQQSLDQGLQFLIQYYNGEERAKGNILERFSAQQFPDLHSELNLSSLELGDSALYFCASSRDRDRAHEQYFGPGTRLTVT.

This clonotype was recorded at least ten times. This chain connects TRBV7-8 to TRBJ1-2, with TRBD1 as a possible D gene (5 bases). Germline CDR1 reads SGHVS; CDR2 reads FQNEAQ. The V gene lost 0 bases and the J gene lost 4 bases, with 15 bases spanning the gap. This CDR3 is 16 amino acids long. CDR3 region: CASSLASSGGRYGYTF. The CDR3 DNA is TGTGCCAGCAGCTTAGCGTCATCGGGGGGACGCTATGGCTACACCTTC.

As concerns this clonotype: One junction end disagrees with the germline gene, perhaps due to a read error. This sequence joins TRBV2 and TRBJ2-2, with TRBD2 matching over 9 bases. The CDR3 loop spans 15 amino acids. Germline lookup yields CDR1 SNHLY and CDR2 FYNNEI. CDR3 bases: TGTGCCACCAGTGCAGTAGCGGGAGCTACCGGGGAGCTGTTTTTT. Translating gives CATSAVAGATGELFF. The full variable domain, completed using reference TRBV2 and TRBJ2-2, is EPEVTQTPSHQVTQMGQEVILRCVPISNHLYFYWYRQILGQKVEFLVSFYNNEISEKSEIFDDQFSVERPDGSNFTLKIRSTKLEDSAMYFCATSAVAGATGELFFGEGSRLTVL.

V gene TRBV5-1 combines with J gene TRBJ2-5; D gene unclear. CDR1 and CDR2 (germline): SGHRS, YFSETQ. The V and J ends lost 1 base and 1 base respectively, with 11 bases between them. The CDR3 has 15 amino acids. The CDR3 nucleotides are TGCGCCAGCAGCTTGCAGCCAGTGGTCCAAGAGACCCAGTACTTC. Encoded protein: CASSLQPVVQETQYF.

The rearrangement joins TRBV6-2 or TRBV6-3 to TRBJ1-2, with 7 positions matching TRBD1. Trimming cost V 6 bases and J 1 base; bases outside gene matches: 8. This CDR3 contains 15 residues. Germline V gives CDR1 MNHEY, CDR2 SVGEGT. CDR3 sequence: CASSYRGGRNYGYTF. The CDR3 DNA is TGTGCCAGCAGCTACAGGGGAGGACGTAACTATGGCTACACCTTC.

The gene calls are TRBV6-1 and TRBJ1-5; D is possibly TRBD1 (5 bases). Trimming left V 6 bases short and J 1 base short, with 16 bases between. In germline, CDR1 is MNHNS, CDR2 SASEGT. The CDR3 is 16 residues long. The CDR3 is CASRGPDRLSNQPQHF. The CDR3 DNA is TGTGCCAGCAGAGGACCCGACAGATTAAGCAATCAGCCCCAGCATTTT.

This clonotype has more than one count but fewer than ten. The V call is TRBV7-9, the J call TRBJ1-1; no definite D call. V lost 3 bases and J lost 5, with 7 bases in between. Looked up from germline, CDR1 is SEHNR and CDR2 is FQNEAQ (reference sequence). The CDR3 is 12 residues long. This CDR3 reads CASSLAGTEAFF. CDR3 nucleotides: TGTGCCAGCAGCTTGGCTGGGACTGAAGCTTTCTTT.

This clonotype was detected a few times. Here the CDR3 DNA reads TGCAGCGTTCCCCTTAGACCGGAGCAGCCCCAGCATTTT. The encoded protein is CSVPLRPEQPQHF. The V gene is TRBV29-1, the J gene TRBJ1-5, with D unclear. The ends were cut back, 5 bases at V and 7 bases at J, with 15 bases in the middle. Germline V gene data show CDR1 as SQVTM and CDR2 as ANQGSEA. This CDR3 has 13 residues.

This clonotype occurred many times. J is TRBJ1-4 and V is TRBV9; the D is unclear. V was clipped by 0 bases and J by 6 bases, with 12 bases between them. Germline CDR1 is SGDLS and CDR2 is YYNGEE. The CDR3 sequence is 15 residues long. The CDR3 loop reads CASSVAGLDHEKLFF. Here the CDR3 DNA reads TGTGCCAGCAGCGTAGCGGGTCTCGACCATGAAAAACTGTTTTTT.

The CDR3 is CSPKTDLAKNIQYF. CDR3 coding DNA: TGCAGTCCGAAGACAGACCTAGCCAAAAACATTCAGTACTTC. The chain combines TRBV20-1 with TRBJ2-4; the D gene is possibly TRBD1 (5 bases). The CDR3 loop spans 14 amino acids. The V and J ends lost 8 bases and 0 bases respectively, with 14 bases between them. Germline values: CDR1 DFQATT, CDR2 SNEGSKA (reference sequence).

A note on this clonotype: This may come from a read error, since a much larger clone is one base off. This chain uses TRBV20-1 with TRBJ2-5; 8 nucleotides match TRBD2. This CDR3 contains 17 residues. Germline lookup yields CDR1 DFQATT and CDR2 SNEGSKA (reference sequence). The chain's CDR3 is CSDRDQYSGNLGETQYF. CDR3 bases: TGCAGTGATAGAGATCAGTATAGCGGGAATTTAGGAGAGACCCAGTACTTC.

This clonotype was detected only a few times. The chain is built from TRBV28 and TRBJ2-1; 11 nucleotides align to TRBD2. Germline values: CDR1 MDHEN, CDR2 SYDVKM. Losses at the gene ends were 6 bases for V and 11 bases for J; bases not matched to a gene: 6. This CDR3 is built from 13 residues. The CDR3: CASSESSGGKQFF. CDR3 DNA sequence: TGTGCCAGCAGCGAGTCTAGCGGGGGGAAGCAGTTCTTC.

The CDR3 protein is CASSLGQTSYNSPLHF. The DNA for the CDR3 is TGCGCCAGCAGCTTGGGCCAGACCAGCTATAATTCACCCCTCCACTTT. The rearrangement joins TRBV5-1 to TRBJ1-6; no clear D gene. The V end lost 0 bases, the J end lost 3 bases, and 10 bases lay between the germline ends. The CDR3 sequence is 16 residues long. Per the germline V gene, CDR1 is SGHRS and CDR2 is YFSETQ.

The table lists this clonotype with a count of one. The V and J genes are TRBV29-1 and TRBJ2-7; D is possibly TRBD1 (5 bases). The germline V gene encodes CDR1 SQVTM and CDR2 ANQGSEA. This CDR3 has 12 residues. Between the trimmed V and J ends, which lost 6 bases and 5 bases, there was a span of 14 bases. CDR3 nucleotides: TGCAGCGTGGGGCTCGTGAGAAACGAGCAGTACTTC. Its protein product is CSVGLVRNEQYF.

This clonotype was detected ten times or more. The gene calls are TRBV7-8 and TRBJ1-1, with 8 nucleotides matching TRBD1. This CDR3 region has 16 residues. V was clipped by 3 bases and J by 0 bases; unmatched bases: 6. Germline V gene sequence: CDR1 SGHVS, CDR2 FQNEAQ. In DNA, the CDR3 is TGTGCCAGCAGCTTGACAGGGGCCATCATGAACACTGAAGCTTTCTTT. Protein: CASSLTGAIMNTEAFF.